The 8 T cell receptor beta chains below were found in one sample sequenced in a study of control samples from healthy donors and cancer patients. Assay used: immunoSEQ multiplex PCR; TCRdb lists only in-frame clones, some missing. The table shows about 75,000 clones, with 94% occurring only once. The sequencing input was blood. These receptor sequences come from a middle-aged woman in good health.

V and J are TRBV4-1 and TRBJ2-1, with TRBD1 matching over 9 bases. The CDR3 is 15 residues long. Germline values: CDR1 MGHRA, CDR2 YSYEKL. Trimming cost V 0 bases and J 4 bases; bases outside gene matches: 1. As DNA, the CDR3 is TGCGCCAGCAGCCAAGATGGACAGGGGTACAATGAGCAGTTCTTC. It codes for CASSQDGQGYNEQFF.

This chain connects TRBV7-9 to TRBJ1-2; TRBD1 matches 7 bases. CDR3 size: 15 residues. Germline V lookup: CDR1 SEHNR, CDR2 FQNEAQ (reference sequence). After removal of 4 bases from V and 5 bases from J, the junction contained 10 bases not matched to a gene. CDR3 bases: TGTGCCAGCAGCTCCTTGACAGGGTCATCGTATGGCTACACCTTC. It is translated as CASSSLTGSSYGYTF.

This sequence joins TRBV6-6 and TRBJ2-3; a weak D match, TRBD1 (6 bases). Germline assignment: CDR1 MNHNY and CDR2 SVGAGI (reference sequence). V was trimmed by 2 bases and J by 2 bases, leaving 8 bases between them. There are 14 residues in the CDR3. The CDR3 is CASSYGGFTDTQYF. As DNA, the CDR3 is TGTGCCAGCAGTTACGGGGGCTTCACAGATACGCAGTATTTT.

V and J are TRBV4-1 and TRBJ2-5; 11 bases line up with TRBD1. The CDR3 is made up of 16 amino acids. V shed 5 bases and J 2 bases; nucleotides not matched to a gene: 7. CDR1 and CDR2 from the germline V gene are MGHRA and YSYEKL. The CDR3 sequence: CASSSGTGGYQETQYF. The CDR3 nucleotides read TGCGCCAGCAGCTCCGGGACAGGGGGGTATCAAGAGACCCAGTACTTC.

This chain uses TRBV18 with TRBJ1-1, with a tentative D call TRBD1 (6 bases). CDR1 KGHSH and CDR2 LQKENI come from the germline V gene. The CDR3 totals 17 residues. V was trimmed by 8 bases and J by 2 bases, leaving 24 bases between them. The CDR3, as DNA: TGTGCCAGCCGCAGGGGTTGGGTTGTGGACAAAAACACTGAAGCTTTCTTT. Translating gives CASRRGWVVDKNTEAFF.

V is TRBV4-1 and J is TRBJ1-1; maybe TRBD1 (5 bases). CDR3 size: 15 residues. Germline lookup yields CDR1 MGHRA and CDR2 YSYEKL. V lost 2 bases and J 4 bases, leaving 14 bases between the germline ends. The CDR3 DNA reads as TGCGCCAGCAGCCAAAACCAGGGAACGGGCACTGAAGCTTTCTTT. Protein: CASSQNQGTGTEAFF.

The rearrangement links TRBV6-2 or TRBV6-3 to TRBJ2-6, with TRBD1 as a possible D gene (5 bases). The V end was cut by 1 base, the J end by 2 bases, with 12 bases between. The CDR3 runs 17 residues. Germline V CDR1 and CDR2: MNHEY, SVGEGT. The CDR3 spells CASSYYRFRPGANVLTF. CDR3 DNA sequence: TGTGCCAGCAGTTACTACAGGTTCAGGCCTGGGGCCAACGTCCTGACTTTC.

This rearrangement joins TRBV10-1 to TRBJ2-7; 8 nucleotides match TRBD1. CDR1 and CDR2 (germline): WNHNN, SYGVQD (reference sequence). The CDR3 is 18 amino acids. The trim removed 0 bases at V and 3 bases at J, leaving 13 bases unmatched. DNA for the CDR3: TGCGCCAGCAGTGAGTCGAGAAGGCGGACAGGGCGTCGCTACGAGCAGTACTTC. This encodes CASSESRRRTGRRYEQYF.